The sequence of this T cell receptor (beta chain) was determined in a study of CD8+ T cells in alopecia areata. Overall study context: A regimen of oral tofacitinib, 5 to 10 mg twice daily, was given to treated patients.

cDNA prepared by RNA extraction and subsequent reverse transcription served as the template for sequencing. TCRdb's table, derived via immunoSEQ multiplex PCR, lists solely in-frame clones and lacks some. The sample contains more than 200,000 clones, approximately 45% of which appear only once. Germline values: CDR1 SGHTA, CDR2 FQGNSA. This CDR3 contains 16 residues. Deletions cut 5 bases from V and 0 bases from J, with 14 bases between. Treatment specified: oral pan-JAK inhibitor, 5-10 mg twice daily. Samples from alopecia areata patients were lesional scalp punch biopsies and peripheral blood. The researchers isolated CD4+ and CD8+ T cells from PBMCs by sorting.

Sequenced here: CD4+ T cells sorted from blood, sampled between weeks 36 and 40, from a patient treated with tofacitinib. This receptor was identified in a human donor with alopecia areata. The rearrangement joins TRBV7-2 to TRBJ1-5, with D unclear. CDR3 sequence: CASSLQARNSNQPQHF. Written as DNA, the CDR3 is TGTGCCAGCAGCCTGCAGGCCAGAAATAGCAATCAGCCCCAGCATTTT.